These 31 T cell receptor beta chains share one sample of origin, sequenced in a study of blood T cell repertoires in COVID-19. The assay was immunoSEQ multiplex PCR, and TCRdb's table has in-frame clones only and misses some. The data hold approximately 210,000 clones, with 89% observed a single time. The sequencing input was peripheral blood. Receptor source: a woman aged 40 to 50 with acute or convalescent COVID-19.

The chain recombines TRBV5-4 with TRBJ2-1, with 7 bases that match TRBD2. Per the germline V gene, CDR1 is SGHNT and CDR2 is YYREEE (reference sequence). V shed 3 bases and J 4 bases; nucleotides not matched to a gene: 10. The CDR3 totals 16 residues. The chain's CDR3 is CASSYLRASGYNEQFF. The DNA of the CDR3 is TGTGCCAGCAGCTACCTGCGGGCTAGCGGTTACAATGAGCAGTTCTTC.

The chain links TRBV20-1 to TRBJ1-4, with 10 bases identical to TRBD1. Losses at the gene ends were 4 bases for V and 13 bases for J; bases not matched to a gene: 3. The CDR3 extends over 11 amino acids. Germline CDR1 reads DFQATT; CDR2 reads SNEGSKA (reference sequence). For the CDR3, the DNA is TGCAGTGCTAATGGACAGGGGGGACTGTTTTTT. This gives the protein CSANGQGGLFF.

The gene calls are TRBV18 and TRBJ1-5, with D uncertain. Germline loops: CDR1 KGHSH, CDR2 LQKENI. This CDR3 is built from 16 residues. The V gene lost 1 base and the J gene lost 3 bases, with 13 bases spanning the gap. CDR3 in DNA: TGTGCCAGCTCACCACAATCTCCTACCGCCAATCAGCCCCAGCATTTT. Protein: CASSPQSPTANQPQHF.

The DNA for the CDR3 is TGTGCCACCAGAGGGACTGCCAATGAGCAGTTCTTC. Amino acids: CATRGTANEQFF. The gene calls are TRBV24-1 and TRBJ2-1, with a possible D match to TRBD2 (6 bases). Trimming pared 7 bases from V and 6 bases from J, leaving 9 bases between. Looked up from germline, CDR1 is KGHDR and CDR2 is SFDVKD. This CDR3 has 12 residues.

The DNA for the CDR3 is TGTGCCAGCAGGAGGGGGAAAGGGACTGAAGCTTTCTTT. Translated, it gives CASRRGKGTEAFF. The V call is TRBV3-1 (or the pseudogene TRBV3-2), the J call TRBJ1-1; D is possibly TRBD1 (6 bases). V lost 6 bases, J lost 5 bases, and 13 bases lay in between. There are 13 residues in the CDR3. CDR1 and CDR2 from the germline V gene are LGHDT and YNNKEL (reference sequence).

The chain employs TRBV7-2 and TRBJ2-6; 7 positions agree with TRBD1. The CDR3 totals 19 residues. The V segment lost 1 base and the J segment 0 bases; nucleotides outside the gene matches: 9. Germline V gene data show CDR1 as SGHTA and CDR2 as FQGNSA. The CDR3 loop is CASSLGLGQVTSGANVLTF. CDR3 sequence (DNA): TGTGCCAGCAGCTTAGGTTTAGGACAGGTGACCTCTGGGGCCAACGTCCTGACTTTC.

The table lists this clone with a few counts. This chain uses TRBV7-2 with TRBJ2-1, with 10 bases matching TRBD2. From germline, CDR1 is SGHTA and CDR2 FQGNSA. V lost 8 bases, J lost 2 bases, and 3 bases stayed unmatched. This CDR3 has 14 residues. This CDR3 is CASGSGGAYNEQFF. CDR3 sequence (DNA): TGTGCCAGCGGCAGCGGGGGGGCCTACAATGAGCAGTTCTTC.

This clone was counted once. This chain uses TRBV5-4 with TRBJ1-2; 8 nucleotides match TRBD1. V lost 0 bases to trimming and J lost 6 bases; unmatched junction nucleotides: 10. This CDR3 contains 16 residues. Looked up from germline, CDR1 is SGHNT and CDR2 is YYREEE (reference sequence). The CDR3 DNA sequence: TGTGCCAGCAGCTTGGAGGGCGGCAGGGGGCGGAATGGCTACACCTTC. Its translation: CASSLEGGRGRNGYTF.

J is TRBJ2-5 and V is TRBV5-6, with unresolved D. Germline loops: CDR1 SGHDT, CDR2 YYEEEE. V was shortened by 2 bases and J by 5 bases, with 4 bases between the two germline ends. The CDR3 is 11 amino acids. The CDR3 spells CASSFIETQYF. The CDR3 DNA sequence: TGTGCCAGCAGCTTCATCGAGACCCAGTACTTC.

The rearrangement links TRBV7-9 to TRBJ2-3, with no clear D. Germline V gives CDR1 SEHNR, CDR2 FQNEAQ (reference sequence). This CDR3 is 18 amino acids long. With 5 bases removed from V and 4 bases from J, the gap between germline ends came to 25 bases. The CDR3 loop reads CASSDLLRLPKAADTQYF. The CDR3 DNA sequence: TGTGCCAGCAGCGACTTATTGCGACTTCCCAAAGCTGCAGATACGCAGTATTTT.

The chain employs TRBV7-6 and TRBJ2-7; maybe TRBD1 (5 bases). CDR3 length: 15 amino acids. Trimming removed 1 base at V and 6 bases at J, with 16 bases between. Germline CDR1 reads SGHVS; CDR2 reads FNYEAQ. The CDR3 is CASSLGAGSAFEQYV. The CDR3 DNA sequence: TGTGCCAGCAGCTTAGGAGCAGGGTCAGCCTTCGAGCAGTACGTC.

This sequence joins TRBV4-2 and TRBJ2-3; 8 bases are a match to TRBD2. Germline V gene lookup returns CDR1 LGHNA and CDR2 YNFKEQ. Trimming took 1 base from V and 2 from J; bases not matched to a gene: 8. This CDR3 has 17 residues. CDR3: CASSQVEVAGNTDTQYF. CDR3 DNA sequence: TGTGCCAGCAGCCAAGTTGAGGTAGCGGGGAACACAGATACGCAGTATTTT.

The chain uses TRBV4-1 and TRBJ1-4; D is uncertain. CDR1 and CDR2 (germline): MGHRA, YSYEKL. The CDR3 is made up of 15 amino acids. The ends were cut back, 4 bases at V and 3 bases at J, with 12 bases in the middle. The CDR3 loop reads CASSRALGANEKLFF. CDR3 nucleotide sequence: TGCGCCAGCAGCCGAGCGCTTGGTGCTAATGAAAAACTGTTTTTT.

This clone was seen a few times. The chain uses TRBV15 and TRBJ1-5, with TRBD1 identical over 7 bases. Germline CDR1 reads LNHNV; CDR2 reads YYDKDF (reference sequence). The CDR3 has 16 amino acids. Germline trimming cut 3 bases from V and 1 base from J; bases unmatched to any gene: 6. CDR3 in DNA: TGTGCCACCAGCAGGGAGGGGGCGGCGAGCAATCAGCCCCAGCATTTT. It is translated as CATSREGAASNQPQHF. Full variable domain (rest looked up from reference TRBV15 and TRBJ1-5): DAMVIQNPRYQVTQFGKPVTLSCSQTLNHNVMYWYQQKSSQAPKLLFHYYDKDFNNEADTPDNFQSRRPNTSFCFLDIRSPGLGDTAMYLCATSREGAASNQPQHFGDGTRLSIL.

This rearrangement joins TRBV7-9 to TRBJ2-5; TRBD2 matches at 10 bases. V lost 4 bases, J lost 7 bases, and 18 bases stayed unmatched. The germline V gene has CDR1 SEHNR and CDR2 FQNEAQ (reference sequence). This CDR3 region has 18 residues. In DNA, the CDR3 is TGTGCCAGCAGCTCTACCTTAATCGCTAGCGGGGGAGGATCGACCCAGTACTTC. As protein: CASSSTLIASGGGSTQYF.

The gene calls are TRBV3-1 (or the pseudogene TRBV3-2) and TRBJ2-1; 7 nucleotides line up with TRBD2. The CDR3 loop spans 16 amino acids. From germline, CDR1 is LGHDT and CDR2 YNNKEL (reference sequence). The trim removed 0 bases at V and 7 bases at J, leaving 9 bases unmatched. The CDR3 region is CASSQDGAGLRNEQFF. CDR3 DNA: TGTGCCAGCAGCCAAGATGGAGCGGGGTTGAGGAATGAGCAGTTCTTC.

This chain links TRBV21-1 with TRBJ2-5; the tabulated D call, TRBD1, remains unverified against the DNA. TRBV21-1 is recorded as a pseudogene. This CDR3 has 15 amino acids. In DNA form, the CDR3 reads TGTGCCAGCAGCGTCCGGGACAGGGGGCTTGAGACCCAGTACTTC. It yields the protein CASSVRDRGLETQYF.

The V gene is TRBV6-6, the J gene TRBJ2-2, with 7 bases fitting TRBD2. V was pared by 6 bases and J by 1 base, with 8 bases of the junction left unmatched. The CDR3 covers 16 residues. Germline V gene sequence: CDR1 MNHNY, CDR2 SVGAGI (reference sequence). The CDR3 region is CASSSLAGVNTGELFF. CDR3 DNA sequence: TGTGCCAGCAGCTCTTTGGCGGGGGTGAACACCGGGGAGCTGTTTTTT.

The V call is TRBV12-5, the J call TRBJ1-1; no reliable D call. This CDR3 comprises 14 residues. Germline-derived CDR1 and CDR2 are LGHNT and FRNRAP. Trimming stripped 2 bases from V and 1 base from J, with 8 bases between. The DNA for the CDR3 is TGTGCTAGTGGTTTGTCGGGAGGGAACACTGAAGCTTTCTTT. Amino acids: CASGLSGGNTEAFF.

V is TRBV24-1 and J is TRBJ1-4; D uncertain. Trimming stripped 4 bases from V and 8 bases from J, with 16 bases between. This CDR3 region has 15 residues. Germline CDR1 reads KGHDR; CDR2 reads SFDVKD. CDR3 in amino acids: CATSDTFGVEEKLFF. The CDR3 nucleotides are TGTGCCACCAGTGACACATTCGGGGTAGAGGAAAAACTGTTTTTT.

The chain carries TRBV7-9 and TRBJ2-2, with 12 bases lining up with TRBD1. This CDR3 is built from 16 residues. Trimming took 5 bases from V and 5 from J; bases not matched to a gene: 6. Germline V gives CDR1 SEHNR, CDR2 FQNEAQ (reference sequence). For the CDR3, the DNA is TGTGCCAGCAGCCCAGGGACAGGGGGCAAGACCGGGGAGCTGTTTTTT. This codes for CASSPGTGGKTGELFF.

The V gene is TRBV11-2, the J gene TRBJ2-1, with D unclear. Germline V CDR1 and CDR2: SGHAT, FQNNGV. The CDR3 sequence is 14 residues long. V was cut by 0 bases and J by 4 bases, with 7 bases left in between. CDR3 in DNA: TGTGCCAGCAGCTTAGATGAACAGTACAATGAGCAGTTCTTC. Amino acid sequence: CASSLDEQYNEQFF.

The CDR3 DNA reads TGTGCCAGCAGCTTGGTGGGGGACAGGGAAGAGACCCAGTACTTC. Its translation: CASSLVGDREETQYF. This chain joins TRBV5-6 and TRBJ2-5, with 9 bases identical to TRBD1. The CDR3 extends over 15 amino acids. Germline values: CDR1 SGHDT, CDR2 YYEEEE. The ends lost 0 bases at V and 3 bases at J; junction bases unmatched: 3.

This sequence joins TRBV6-4 and TRBJ1-5, with no clear D. Germline loops: CDR1 MRHNA, CDR2 SNTAGT. The V end lost 7 bases, the J end lost 7 bases, and 14 bases lay between the germline ends. The CDR3 is made up of 13 amino acids. The CDR3 spells CASTKEPGQPQHF. CDR3 nucleotide sequence: TGTGCCAGCACCAAGGAGCCGGGGCAGCCCCAGCATTTT.

The CDR3 nucleotides read TGTGCCATCAGTGGAGTTGCGGGGGGGCACAATGAGCAGTTCTTC. Protein sequence: CAISGVAGGHNEQFF. The chain couples TRBV10-3 to TRBJ2-1, with 9 bases identical to TRBD2. The germline gives CDR1 ENHRY, CDR2 SYGVKD. This CDR3 contains 15 residues. V lost 4 bases and J lost 5; bases outside the gene matches: 6.

The genes are TRBV10-1 and TRBJ2-3; 10 bases fit TRBD1. CDR3 length equals 14 residues. Germline CDR1 WNHNN, CDR2 SYGVQD (reference sequence). Germline trimming cut 5 bases from V and 4 bases from J; bases unmatched to any gene: 3. The CDR3 DNA is TGCGCCAGCAGTCCGGGACAGGGGCCAGATACGCAGTATTTT. It codes for CASSPGQGPDTQYF.

A remark on this clone: The DNA is omitted, as the CDR3 cannot be located on it reliably, and the CDR3 follows TCRdb's listing. The rearrangement joins TRBV21-1 to TRBJ1-3. TRBV21-1 is flagged as a pseudogene. Ends included, the CDR3 has 15 residues. CDR3 sequence reads: CASTKWWGAGNTIYF.

The V call is TRBV29-1, the J call TRBJ1-2; maybe TRBD1 (5 bases). Germline-derived CDR1 and CDR2 are SQVTM and ANQGSEA. The V end lost 6 bases, the J end lost 2 bases, and 13 bases lay between the germline ends. The CDR3 has 13 amino acids. CDR3 nucleotides: TGCAGCGTGGGGGGACCGAAGAACTATGGCTACACCTTC. Translated, it gives CSVGGPKNYGYTF.

The gene calls are TRBV3-1 (or the pseudogene TRBV3-2) and TRBJ1-4; D perhaps matches TRBD1 (6 bases). Deletions cut 6 bases from V and 7 bases from J, with 15 bases between. Germline-derived CDR1 and CDR2 are LGHDT and YNNKEL (reference sequence). CDR3 length equals 14 residues. CDR3: CASRGGGPGEKLFF. Written as DNA, the CDR3 is TGTGCCAGCAGAGGGGGGGGCCCCGGTGAAAAACTGTTTTTT.

The genes are TRBV2 and TRBJ1-1; D is perhaps TRBD1 (6 bases). The CDR3 has 12 amino acids. The germline V gene encodes CDR1 SNHLY and CDR2 FYNNEI. The germline V and J ends were trimmed by 6 bases and 10 bases, with 15 bases remaining between them. In nucleotides, the CDR3 is TGTGCCAGCAGCGTCGGGGGGGCTGGAGCTTTCTTT. Translating it yields CASSVGGAGAFF. The whole variable domain, filled in from reference TRBV2 and TRBJ1-1, reads EPEVTQTPSHQVTQMGQEVILRCVPISNHLYFYWYRQILGQKVEFLVSFYNNEISEKSEIFDDQFSVERPDGSNFTLKIRSTKLEDSAMYFCASSVGGAGAFFGQGTRLTVV.

This sequence joins TRBV5-1 and TRBJ2-3; 7 bases map to TRBD2. The CDR3 covers 15 residues. Germline V gene sequence: CDR1 SGHRS, CDR2 YFSETQ. The V segment lost 6 bases and the J segment 0 bases; nucleotides outside the gene matches: 7. The DNA for the CDR3 is TGCGCCAGCAAAAGAGGCGGGGGAAGCACAGATACGCAGTATTTT. It specifies CASKRGGGSTDTQYF.